This is a list of T cell receptor beta chains from one sample in a study of shared clonotypes between healthy human individuals. Libraries were prepared by immunoSEQ multiplex PCR; TCRdb keeps only in-frame clonotypes and omits some of them. This table holds about 1.5 million clones, 95% to 99% found once. Material for sequencing was naive CD4+ T cells sorted from blood. The receptors were gathered from a man younger than 40 in good health. Each CDR3 is given with its conserved first and last residue. A D gene is named only where the DNA matches it firmly. Clone size is stated in some rows and not others, as once, few, many or a class when expanded.

clone size	J gene	D gene	V gene	CDR3 protein	CDR3 DNA
-	TRBJ2-1	TRBD2	TRBV6-5	CASSKLAGVNGEQFF	TGTGCCAGCAGTAAACTAGCGGGAGTCAACGGTGAGCAGTTCTTC
-	TRBJ2-1	TRBD1	TRBV27	CAAAGTGRGEQFF	TGTGCCGCTGCCGGGACAGGGAGAGGCGAGCAGTTCTTC
-	TRBJ2-1	-	TRBV21-1	CASSNPPVGQHYNEQFF	TGTGCCAGCAGCAACCCCCCGGTGGGACAGCATTACAATGAGCAGTTCTTC
-	TRBJ1-1	-	TRBV14	CASSQDIGVVDTEAFF	TGTGCCAGCAGCCAAGATATAGGGGTTGTTGACACTGAAGCTTTCTTT
-	TRBJ2-2	-	TRBV5-5	CASRLRGHTGELFF	TGTGCCAGCAGGTTACGCGGACACACCGGGGAGCTGTTTTTT
-	TRBJ1-1	-	TRBV18	CASSPPLISTEAFF	TGTGCCAGCTCACCACCGTTAATTTCCACTGAAGCTTTCTTT
once	TRBJ2-2	-	TRBV7-9	CTSGEVGGELFF	TGTACCTCGGGGGAGGTCGGCGGGGAGCTGTTTTTT
once	TRBJ1-4	-	TRBV28	CASSPQGINEKLFF	TGTGCCAGCAGCCCACAAGGCATTAATGAAAAACTGTTTTTT
-	TRBJ1-3	-	TRBV28	CASVTPGNTIYF	TGTGCCAGCGTGACGCCGGGAAACACCATATATTTT
-	TRBJ2-5	-	TRBV7-9	CASSAGVGFEETQYF	TGTGCCAGCAGCGCAGGGGTGGGCTTCGAGGAGACCCAGTACTTC
-	TRBJ2-3	TRBD2	TRBV2	CASSEGLAGITDTQYF	TGTGCCAGCAGTGAAGGGCTAGCGGGAATCACAGATACGCAGTATTTT
-	TRBJ2-6	TRBD1	TRBV19	CASSILTGWGSGANVLTF	TGTGCCAGTAGTATCCTGACAGGGTGGGGTTCTGGGGCCAACGTCCTGACTTTC
-	TRBJ2-3	-	TRBV18	CASSPGRVGVTDTQYF	TGTGCCAGCTCACCCGGACGAGTTGGTGTCACAGATACGCAGTATTTT
-	TRBJ1-4	TRBD1	TRBV10-3	CAISDTGGNEKLFF	TGTGCCATCAGTGATACAGGGGGTAATGAAAAACTGTTTTTT
-	TRBJ1-5	TRBD1	TRBV30	CAWSEGQHNQPQHF	TGTGCCTGGAGTGAGGGACAGCACAATCAGCCCCAGCATTTT
-	TRBJ2-7	-	TRBV5-1	CASSFGAFGAYEQYF	TGCGCCAGCAGCTTTGGAGCGTTCGGGGCCTACGAGCAGTACTTC
-	TRBJ2-7	-	TRBV20-1	CSARDQGGQYF	TGCAGTGCTAGAGACCAAGGTGGGCAGTACTTC
-	TRBJ2-5	-	TRBV5-6	CASSPLGTKETQYF	TGTGCCAGCAGCCCACTAGGAACAAAGGAGACCCAGTACTTC
-	TRBJ1-1	-	TRBV12-5	CASAPTGAPNTEAFF	TGTGCTAGTGCCCCCACGGGGGCCCCGAACACTGAAGCTTTCTTT
-	TRBJ1-3	-	TRBV7-9	CASSQRSPPENTIYF	TGTGCCAGCAGCCAACGATCGCCCCCAGAAAACACCATATATTTT
-	TRBJ1-1	TRBD1	TRBV6-4	CASSDSFIAGGESGTEAFF	TGTGCCAGCAGTGACTCGTTTATCGCAGGGGGCGAAAGTGGGACTGAAGCTTTCTTT
-	TRBJ2-7	TRBD2	TRBV6-1	CASSEGLAGPYEQYF	TGTGCCAGCAGCGAGGGACTAGCGGGACCCTACGAGCAGTACTTC
-	TRBJ2-2	-	TRBV23-1	CASSQSPLATGTNTGELFF	TGCGCCAGCAGTCAATCCCCCCTCGCAACCGGGACTAACACCGGGGAGCTGTTTTTT
-	TRBJ1-5	-	TRBV25-1	CASSEAGTGNQPQHF	TGTGCCAGCAGTGAGGCAGGAACAGGGAATCAGCCCCAGCATTTT
-	TRBJ2-3	-	TRBV21-1	CARRRVLRTGVHSKCSTDTQYF	TGTGCCAGACGGCGGGTTTTACGGACAGGGGTCCACAGTAAGTGTTCCACAGATACGCAGTATTTT
-	TRBJ2-3	-	TRBV29-1	CSVVAFLQGRASTDTQYF	TGCAGCGTTGTAGCTTTTTTACAGGGCAGAGCTAGCACAGATACGCAGTATTTT
-	TRBJ2-1	-	TRBV7-7	CASSSLEGGEQFF	TGTGCTAGCAGCTCCCTAGAGGGGGGGGAGCAGTTCTTC
-	TRBJ2-7	TRBD2	TRBV28	CASGPTSGQYF	TGTGCCAGCGGGCCGACTAGCGGGCAGTACTTC
-	TRBJ1-3	-	TRBV11-2	CASSSGAGAIYF	TGTGCCAGCAGCTCCGGGGCAGGGGCCATATATTTT
once	TRBJ1-1	TRBD1	TRBV29-1	CSVEVTGETEAFF	TGCAGCGTTGAAGTTACAGGGGAAACTGAAGCTTTCTTT
-	TRBJ2-2	-	TRBV5-1	CASRGDRNTGELFF	TGCGCCAGCAGGGGGGACCGGAACACCGGGGAGCTGTTTTTT
once	TRBJ1-5	-	TRBV19	CASSILGVPGNQPQHF	TGTGCCAGTAGTATCTTAGGGGTCCCGGGGAATCAGCCCCAGCATTTT
-	TRBJ2-6	-	TRBV19	CASSSSGANVLTF	TGTGCCAGTAGTTCATCTGGGGCCAACGTCCTGACTTTC
-	TRBJ1-2	-	TRBV11-2	CASSLDLGAPGDGYTF	TGTGCCAGCAGCTTAGATTTAGGGGCCCCCGGAGACGGCTACACCTTC
once	TRBJ2-7	-	TRBV10-3	CAISEESGSYEQYF	TGTGCCATCAGTGAAGAGTCAGGCTCCTACGAGCAGTACTTC
-	TRBJ2-5	TRBD1	TRBV5-1	CASSLGDRDQETQYF	TGCGCCAGCAGCTTGGGGGACAGGGACCAAGAGACCCAGTACTTC
-	TRBJ1-5	TRBD1	TRBV28	CASSLWDRFYSNQPQHF	TGTGCCAGCAGTTTATGGGACAGGTTTTATAGCAATCAGCCCCAGCATTTT
-	TRBJ2-7	TRBD2	TRBV9	CASSAPGLAGGSEQYF	TGTGCCAGCAGCGCGCCGGGACTAGCGGGAGGGAGCGAGCAGTACTTC
-	TRBJ2-7	-	TRBV7-2	CASSLTATGTLHYEQYF	TGTGCCAGCAGCTTAACCGCGACAGGAACGCTGCACTACGAGCAGTACTTC
-	TRBJ1-2	-	TRBV2	CASSERGTGYTF	TGTGCCAGCAGTGAAAGGGGGACAGGCTACACCTTC
-	TRBJ2-2	-	TRBV7-2	CASSYPLSGELFF	TGTGCCAGCAGCTACCCCTTGAGCGGGGAGCTGTTTTTT
-	TRBJ2-4	-	TRBV7-2	CASRHLAKNIQYF	TGTGCCAGCAGACACTTAGCCAAAAACATTCAGTACTTC
-	TRBJ2-1	TRBD2	TRBV27	CASIRTSAGGEQFF	TGTGCCAGCATTCGGACTAGCGCGGGGGGTGAGCAGTTCTTC
-	TRBJ2-1	TRBD2	TRBV2	CASGGTSGFIEQFF	TGTGCCAGCGGTGGGACTAGCGGGTTTATTGAGCAGTTCTTC
-	TRBJ2-2	TRBD2	TRBV28	CASRGLAGGLGQTNTGELFF	TGTGCCAGCAGAGGACTAGCGGGAGGGCTAGGGCAAACGAACACCGGGGAGCTGTTTTTT
-	TRBJ2-1	-	TRBV29-1	CSVDTSLNEQFF	TGCAGCGTTGATACTAGTTTGAATGAGCAGTTCTTC
-	TRBJ2-5	-	TRBV7-8	CASSPRDQETQYF	TGTGCCAGCAGCCCTAGGGACCAAGAGACCCAGTACTTC
-	TRBJ2-1	TRBD2	TRBV29-1	CSVLAGGYIDEQFF	TGCAGCGTTTTAGCGGGAGGTTATATCGATGAGCAGTTCTTC
-	TRBJ2-1	-	TRBV20-1	CSAGPREQFF	TGCAGTGCTGGGCCCCGTGAGCAGTTCTTC
-	TRBJ2-1	-	TRBV7-9	CASSRGRQFF	TGTGCCAGCAGCAGGGGCAGGCAGTTCTTC